Each of the 26 T cell receptor beta chains below was sequenced from the same sample in a study of T cells in Graves' hyperthyroidism and ophthalmopathy. Researchers took RNA transcripts and amplified the TCR beta CDR3 regions from them. Carried out on the TCR CDR3, a first-round RT-PCR used the HTBI primer set. Each CDR3 protein gets one entry after TCRdb re-called the multiplex PCR reads with MiXCR. The data show about 620,000 distinct CDR3 sequences, 15% to 20% seen once. Material: blood. The source is a woman younger than 45 with Graves' hyperthyroidism.

This clonotype was detected a few times. For the CDR3, the DNA is TGTGCCAGCAGTGGCAGGGGGCTTTATTCCAATCAGCCCCAGCATTTT. This sequence encodes CASSGRGLYSNQPQHF. V and J are TRBV12-3 or TRBV12-4 and TRBJ1-5; 8 bases line up with TRBD1. CDR3 length: 16 residues. V dropped 5 bases and J dropped 3; count of bases not matched to a gene: 9.

This clonotype was seen at least ten times. The J gene is TRBJ2-7, the V gene TRBV12-3 or TRBV12-4; D is possibly TRBD2 (5 bases). This CDR3 is 12 amino acids long. V was cut by 3 bases and J by 6 bases, with 9 bases left in between. The chain's CDR3 is CASSLSGFEQYF. In DNA, the CDR3 is TGTGCCAGCAGTTTGTCGGGGTTCGAGCAGTACTTC.

V and J are TRBV19 and TRBJ1-1, with D possibly being TRBD1 (5 bases). Germline CDR1 reads LNHDA; CDR2 reads SQIVND (reference sequence). V was cut by 4 bases and J by 10 bases, with 19 bases left in between. The length of the CDR3 is 14 residues. The CDR3 loop reads CASSKSETVLGAFF. For the CDR3, the DNA is TGTGCCAGTAGTAAATCCGAGACAGTGCTTGGAGCTTTCTTT. The complete variable domain, with remaining parts taken from reference TRBV19 and TRBJ1-1, reads DGGITQSPKYLFRKEGQNVTLSCEQNLNHDAMYWYRQDPGQGLRLIYYSQIVNDFQKGDIAEGYSVSREKKESFPLTVTSAQKNPTAFYLCASSKSETVLGAFFGQGTRLTVV.

Ten or more counts support this clonotype. The CDR3 loop is CASSLGQYQTQYF. In nucleotides, the CDR3 is TGTGCCAGCAGCTTAGGACAGTATCAGACCCAGTACTTC. This chain links TRBV13 with TRBJ2-5; D ambiguous. Trimming removed 0 bases at V and 6 bases at J, with 8 bases between. Looked up from germline, CDR1 is PRHDT and CDR2 is FYEKMQ (reference sequence). This CDR3 is 13 amino acids long.

This clonotype was observed at least ten times. The rearrangement links TRBV6-2 or TRBV6-3 to TRBJ2-7; TRBD2 matches at 9 bases. The ends lost 5 bases at V and 6 bases at J; junction bases unmatched: 11. CDR3 length: 15 residues. Germline assignment: CDR1 MNHEY and CDR2 SVGEGT. CDR3: CASSPPGLASFEQYF. DNA for the CDR3: TGTGCCAGCAGTCCACCGGGACTAGCCTCATTCGAGCAGTACTTC.

This clonotype came up a few times. The genes are TRBV7-9 and TRBJ2-7, with 9 bases aligning to TRBD2. The germline V gene has CDR1 SEHNR and CDR2 FQNEAQ (reference sequence). The trim removed 4 bases at V and 2 bases at J, leaving 9 bases unmatched. The CDR3 has 16 amino acids. The CDR3 here is CASSSVSGRGTYEQYF. CDR3 DNA: TGTGCCAGCAGCTCCGTTAGCGGGAGAGGTACCTACGAGCAGTACTTC. Combining the CDR3 with reference TRBV7-9 and TRBJ2-7 gives the whole variable domain DTGVSQNPRHKITKRGQNVTFRCDPISEHNRLYWYRQTLGQGPEFLTYFQNEAQLEKSRLLSDRFSAERPKGSFSTLEIQRTEQGDSAMYLCASSSVSGRGTYEQYFGPGTRLTVT.

V usage is TRBV27 and J usage is TRBJ1-1, with D perhaps TRBD1 (6 bases). CDR1 is MNHEY and CDR2 is SMNVEV in the germline V gene (reference sequence). The CDR3 runs to 13 residues. Trimming took 5 bases from V and 6 from J, leaving 13 bases between them. The CDR3 DNA reads as TGTGCCAGCAGTATTGCAGGGGACGCTGAAGCTTTCTTT. It specifies CASSIAGDAEAFF.

This chain joins TRBV12-3 or TRBV12-4 and TRBJ1-1; TRBD1 aligns across 11 bases. This CDR3 is 16 amino acids long. V shed 3 bases and J 0 bases; nucleotides not matched to a gene: 3. CDR3 in DNA: TGTGCCAGCAGTTTCGGGACAGGGGGAGTGAACACTGAAGCTTTCTTT. This gives the protein CASSFGTGGVNTEAFF.

This chain connects TRBV25-1 to TRBJ2-2; possibly TRBD1 or TRBD2 for D (5 bases each). This CDR3 is built from 16 residues. The germline CDR1 and CDR2 sequences are MGHDK and SYGVNS. V gave up 4 bases and J gave up 3 bases, with 15 bases separating them. The CDR3 loop reads CASSVSGPPYTGELFF. CDR3 bases: TGTGCCAGCAGTGTGTCGGGACCACCCTACACCGGGGAGCTGTTTTTT.

This clonotype appeared many times. The chain is built from TRBV6-1 and TRBJ2-7, with 10 bases that match TRBD1. The CDR3 spans 13 residues. V was clipped by 10 bases and J by 6 bases; unmatched bases: 9. Germline V lookup: CDR1 MNHNS, CDR2 SASEGT. The CDR3: CATLRDRGSEQYF. CDR3 in DNA: TGTGCCACCCTTCGGGACAGGGGTAGCGAGCAGTACTTC.

This clonotype has only a few counts. This rearrangement joins TRBV9 to TRBJ2-7, with 9 bases matching TRBD1. This CDR3 is 15 amino acids long. Germline loops: CDR1 SGDLS, CDR2 YYNGEE. After removal of 0 bases from V and 5 bases from J, the junction contained 6 bases not matched to a gene. The CDR3 nucleotides read TGTGCCAGCAGCGTAGCGGGGGGACAGGGAAACGAGCAGTACTTC. Its translation is CASSVAGGQGNEQYF.

The chain links TRBV11-2 to TRBJ2-7, with TRBD2 as a possible D gene (5 bases). CDR1 and CDR2 (germline): SGHAT, FQNNGV. The V gene lost 3 bases and the J gene lost 2 bases, with 14 bases spanning the gap. This CDR3 spans 15 amino acids. CDR3 nucleotide sequence: TGTGCCAGCAGCTTGGAGGACTCTCTCGCCTACGAGCAGTACTTC. Amino acids: CASSLEDSLAYEQYF.

At least ten counts were recorded for this clonotype. The chain has TRBV10-3 and TRBJ2-7; no firm D call. This CDR3 contains 12 residues. Between the trimmed V and J ends, which lost 3 bases and 4 bases, there was a span of 7 bases. Per germline, CDR1 ENHRY and CDR2 SYGVKD. The CDR3 is CAISERSYEQYF. DNA for the CDR3: TGTGCCATCAGTGAACGTTCTTACGAGCAGTACTTC.

Only a few counts were recorded for this clonotype. V usage is TRBV27 and J usage is TRBJ2-1; possibly TRBD2 for D (5 bases). CDR3 size: 14 residues. From germline, CDR1 is MNHEY and CDR2 SMNVEV (reference sequence). The V end lost 6 bases, the J end lost 4 bases, and 13 bases lay between the germline ends. CDR3 amino acids: CASRPPRTYNEQFF. CDR3 DNA: TGTGCCAGCAGACCCCCACGGACTTACAATGAGCAGTTCTTC.

V usage is TRBV3-1 and J usage is TRBJ2-7, with no clear D. The CDR3 is 17 residues long. In germline, CDR1 is LGHDT, CDR2 YNNKEL (reference sequence). The ends were cut back, 5 bases at V and 0 bases at J, with 20 bases in the middle. The CDR3 reads CASSYMVLVESSYEQYF. CDR3 nucleotides: TGTGCCAGCAGCTATATGGTCCTTGTCGAGAGCTCCTACGAGCAGTACTTC.

A few counts support this clonotype. The V call is TRBV5-5, the J call TRBJ1-5; 8 nucleotides match TRBD1. Germline CDR1 reads SGHKS; CDR2 reads YYEKEE (reference sequence). CDR3 size: 15 residues. The trim removed 0 bases at V and 6 bases at J, leaving 5 bases unmatched. DNA for the CDR3: TGTGCCAGCAGCTTGGTTGGCAGGGGGCCTCAGCCCCAGCATTTT. This codes for CASSLVGRGPQPQHF.

The chain links TRBV29-1 to TRBJ2-7, with a tentative D call TRBD1 (6 bases). Per the germline V gene, CDR1 is SQVTM and CDR2 is ANQGSEA. Trimming removed 3 bases from V and 3 bases from J, with 9 bases in between. The CDR3 consists of 12 residues. The CDR3 reads CSVDSDSYEQYF. CDR3 nucleotides: TGCAGCGTTGACTCGGACAGCTACGAGCAGTACTTC.

This clonotype was detected ten times or more. The CDR3 sequence: CSVEGQGKYEQYF. The CDR3 nucleotides read TGCAGCGTTGAGGGGCAGGGAAAATACGAGCAGTACTTC. The J gene is TRBJ2-7, the V gene TRBV29-1; the D gene is possibly TRBD1 (5 bases). Germline-derived CDR1 and CDR2 are SQVTM and ANQGSEA. CDR3 length: 13 amino acids. The V end lost 3 bases, the J end lost 4 bases, and 13 bases lay between the germline ends.

The CDR3 DNA reads as TGTGCCAGTAGCAAAACCGGGACAGGGGGTCGGGAGACCCAGTACTTC. Translated: CASSKTGTGGRETQYF. This chain links TRBV19 with TRBJ2-5, with TRBD1 identical over 11 bases. The CDR3 is 16 residues long. The germline V gene encodes CDR1 LNHDA and CDR2 SQIVND (reference sequence). J lost 5 bases, V lost 6 bases, and 11 bases had no gene match.

This clonotype was picked up many times. The chain has TRBV28 and TRBJ2-1; 10 positions match TRBD2. The CDR3 extends over 14 amino acids. Germline trimming cut 2 bases from V and 12 bases from J; bases unmatched to any gene: 7. Germline lookup yields CDR1 MDHEN and CDR2 SYDVKM. CDR3 DNA sequence: TGTGCCAGCAGTTTAAGCGGGAGGGCAGGGGTGCAGTTCTTC. Translating gives CASSLSGRAGVQFF.

There are many counts of this clonotype. DNA of the CDR3: TGTGCCTGGAGTGTAATCGGCACCGGGGAGCTGTTTTTT. Translation gives CAWSVIGTGELFF. The chain has TRBV30 and TRBJ2-2; D is undetermined. This CDR3 is 13 amino acids long. Per the germline V gene, CDR1 is GTSNPN and CDR2 is SVGIG (reference sequence). V lost 0 bases to trimming and J lost 4 bases, with 6 bases between them. Full variable domain (rest looked up from reference TRBV30 and TRBJ2-2): SQTIHQWPATLVQPVGSPLSLECTVEGTSNPNLYWYRQAAGRGLQLLFYSVGIGQISSEVPQNLSASRPQDRQFILSSKKLLLSDSGFYLCAWSVIGTGELFFGEGSRLTVL.

This clonotype appeared many times. This chain joins TRBV20-1 and TRBJ2-7; possible D gene TRBD2, 7 bases. The V gene's germline CDR1 is DFQATT and CDR2 SNEGSKA (reference sequence). CDR3 length: 14 amino acids. Trimming took off 5 bases at V and 5 bases at J, with 19 bases between the two ends. CDR3 bases: TGCAGTGCTGGGGGGGCGGGAGTAGTTAACGAGCAGTACTTC. This translates into CSAGGAGVVNEQYF.

This clonotype was seen at least ten times. This chain links TRBV30 with TRBJ2-4; 11 bases fit TRBD2. Germline CDR1 and CDR2: GTSNPN and SVGIG (reference sequence). The V segment lost 4 bases and the J segment 6 bases; nucleotides outside the gene matches: 2. The CDR3 totals 13 residues. CDR3 in DNA: TGTGCCTGGAAAGGACTAGCGGGAAACATTCAGTACTTC. As protein: CAWKGLAGNIQYF.

This clonotype was detected many times. The chain recombines TRBV28 with TRBJ1-2; D gene uncertain. Trimming took off 5 bases at V and 10 bases at J, with 11 bases between the two ends. Looked up from germline, CDR1 is MDHEN and CDR2 is SYDVKM. This CDR3 comprises 11 residues. The CDR3 sequence: CASSGTLYYTF. The CDR3 coding sequence is TGTGCCAGCAGTGGCACACTCTACTACACCTTC.

The chain recombines TRBV4-1 with TRBJ2-7; a weak D match, TRBD2 (6 bases). This CDR3 is 14 amino acids long. In germline, CDR1 is MGHRA, CDR2 YSYEKL. Trimming removed 6 bases at V and 3 bases at J, with 15 bases between. The CDR3 spells CASSPAAGYYEQYF. DNA of the CDR3: TGCGCCAGCAGTCCTGCGGCGGGATACTACGAGCAGTACTTC.

This clonotype has ten or more counts. The chain uses TRBV7-9 and TRBJ2-7, with D perhaps matching TRBD2 (6 bases). CDR3 length: 15 residues. CDR1 and CDR2 (germline): SEHNR, FQNEAQ (reference sequence). V shed 5 bases and J shed 1 base, with 15 bases lying between them. The CDR3 spells CASSDMGGKSYEQYF. The CDR3, as DNA: TGTGCCAGCAGCGATATGGGGGGAAAGTCCTACGAGCAGTACTTC.